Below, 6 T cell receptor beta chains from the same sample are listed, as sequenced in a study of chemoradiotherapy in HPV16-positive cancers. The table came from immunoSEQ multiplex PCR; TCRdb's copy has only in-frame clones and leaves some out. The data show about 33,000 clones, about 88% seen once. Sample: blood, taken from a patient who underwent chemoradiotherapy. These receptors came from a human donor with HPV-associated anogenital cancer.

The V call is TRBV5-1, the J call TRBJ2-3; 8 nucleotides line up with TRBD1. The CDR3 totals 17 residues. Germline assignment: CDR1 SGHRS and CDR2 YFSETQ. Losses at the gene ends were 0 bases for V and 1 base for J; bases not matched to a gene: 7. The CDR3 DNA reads TGCGCCAGCAGCTTGGGGTTACAGGGGGGCCGCACAGATACGCAGTATTTT. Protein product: CASSLGLQGGRTDTQYF.

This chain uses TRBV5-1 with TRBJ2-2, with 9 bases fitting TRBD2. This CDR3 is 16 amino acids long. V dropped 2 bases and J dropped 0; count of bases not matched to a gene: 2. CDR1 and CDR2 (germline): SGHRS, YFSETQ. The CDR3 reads CASSFASGANTGELFF. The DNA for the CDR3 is TGCGCCAGCAGCTTTGCTAGCGGGGCGAACACCGGGGAGCTGTTTTTT.

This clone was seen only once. CDR3 protein: CASRLDRYEQYF. The CDR3 coding sequence is TGTGCCAGCAGGCTAGACAGGTACGAGCAGTACTTC. The genes are TRBV28 and TRBJ2-7, with D maybe TRBD1 (6 bases). Deletions cut 6 bases from V and 4 bases from J, with 10 bases between. Germline CDR1 and CDR2: MDHEN and SYDVKM. This CDR3 contains 12 residues. Filled out from reference TRBV28 and TRBJ2-7, the complete variable domain reads DVKVTQSSRYLVKRTGEKVFLECVQDMDHENMFWYRQDPGLGLRLIYFSYDVKMKEKGDIPEGYSVSREKKERFSLILESASTNQTSMYLCASRLDRYEQYFGPGTRLTVT.

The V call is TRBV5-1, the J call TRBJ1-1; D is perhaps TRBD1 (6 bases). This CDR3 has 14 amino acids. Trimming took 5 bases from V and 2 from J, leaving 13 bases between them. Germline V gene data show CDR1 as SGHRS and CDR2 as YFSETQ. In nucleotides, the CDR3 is TGCGCCAGCAGTTTGATACAGGGTAACACTGAAGCTTTCTTT. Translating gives CASSLIQGNTEAFF.

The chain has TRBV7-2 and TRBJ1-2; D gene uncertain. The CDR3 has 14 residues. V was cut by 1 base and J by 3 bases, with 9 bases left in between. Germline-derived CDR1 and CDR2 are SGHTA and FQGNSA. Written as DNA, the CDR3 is TGTGCCAGCAGCTTAGGGCCGGGATACTATGGCTACACCTTC. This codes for CASSLGPGYYGYTF.

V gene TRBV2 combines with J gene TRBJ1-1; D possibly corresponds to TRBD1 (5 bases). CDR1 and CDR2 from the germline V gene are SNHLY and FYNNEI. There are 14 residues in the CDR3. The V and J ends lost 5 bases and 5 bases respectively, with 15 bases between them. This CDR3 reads CASSPPGPGTEAFF. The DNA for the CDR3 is TGTGCCAGCAGTCCTCCGGGGCCCGGGACTGAAGCTTTCTTT.